This entry lists 28 T cell receptor beta chains sequenced from one sample in a study of T cells after yellow fever vaccination. TCRdb reprocessed the 5' RACE reads with MiXCR, giving one entry per CDR3 protein. The repertoire holds hundreds of thousands of distinct CDR3 sequences, 9% to 15% seen once, with more than 12% in the top ten. Sequences were derived from PBMCs, sampled on the day of the yellow fever booster vaccination. These receptors all stem from a man aged 30-40 years who received the YFV17D yellow fever vaccine.

The V gene is TRBV7-2, the J gene TRBJ2-5, with 8 bases fitting TRBD2. Trimming cost V 4 bases and J 2 bases; bases outside gene matches: 6. The CDR3 runs 15 residues. Germline V gene sequence: CDR1 SGHTA, CDR2 FQGNSA. Here the CDR3 reads CASSYSGIGQETQYF. The CDR3 DNA follows: TGTGCCAGCAGCTATAGCGGGATTGGGCAAGAGACCCAGTACTTC.

The sample holds a few counts of this clonotype. J is TRBJ1-6 and V is TRBV18; D uncertain. The V end lost 3 bases, the J end lost 7 bases, and 19 bases lay between the germline ends. Germline loops: CDR1 KGHSH, CDR2 LQKENI. This CDR3 has 17 residues. The CDR3 DNA is TGTGCCAGCTCACCGAGTCTCTCGGGCAGACTGAATTCACCCCTCCACTTT. It specifies CASSPSLSGRLNSPLHF.

This clonotype was detected many times. The chain employs TRBV12-3 or TRBV12-4 and TRBJ2-1; the D gene is possibly TRBD2 (6 bases). The CDR3 is 14 residues long. V was shortened by 11 bases and J by 5 bases, with 19 bases between the two germline ends. Here the CDR3 reads CASQTGTYDNEQFF. The CDR3 DNA follows: TGTGCCTCTCAGACCGGGACTTACGACAATGAGCAGTTCTTC.

This chain joins TRBV5-1 and TRBJ1-1; D gene ambiguous. CDR1 and CDR2 (germline): SGHRS, YFSETQ. Trimming stripped 1 base from V and 11 bases from J, with 12 bases between. There are 12 residues in the CDR3. As DNA, the CDR3 is TGCGCCAGCAGCTTGTACCGAGACGACGCTTTCTTT. The encoded protein is CASSLYRDDAFF.

DNA of the CDR3: TGTGCCAGTAGTATACAGGAGTTGGGTGCCTACGAGCAGTACTTC. This encodes CASSIQELGAYEQYF. This chain uses TRBV19 with TRBJ2-7; D unresolved. CDR1 LNHDA and CDR2 SQIVND come from the germline V gene (reference sequence). The germline V and J ends were trimmed by 2 bases and 2 bases, with 13 bases remaining between them. The CDR3 is made up of 15 amino acids.

This chain connects TRBV28 to TRBJ2-7, with D perhaps matching TRBD2 (6 bases). The CDR3 runs 13 residues. Germline V CDR1 and CDR2: MDHEN, SYDVKM. Trimming removed 6 bases from V and 3 bases from J, with 12 bases in between. The DNA for the CDR3 is TGTGCCAGCAGGCGGGGTGCCATCTACGAGCAGTACTTC. Amino acids: CASRRGAIYEQYF.

This clonotype was counted only a few times. The chain is built from TRBV7-8 and TRBJ2-7; TRBD2 matches at 11 bases. CDR1 and CDR2 from the germline V gene are SGHVS and FQNEAQ. Trimming removed 3 bases from V and 0 bases from J; junction bases left unmatched: 4. CDR3 length: 16 residues. The CDR3 loop is CASSFTGTSGSYEQYF. The CDR3 nucleotides are TGTGCCAGCAGCTTCACCGGGACTAGCGGCTCCTACGAGCAGTACTTC.

On this clonotype: A much larger clonotype is one base distant, so this may be a read error. This sequence joins TRBV20-1 and TRBJ2-7; TRBD2 is a possible D gene (5 bases). CDR3 length: 13 residues. Looked up from germline, CDR1 is DFQATT and CDR2 is SNEGSKA (reference sequence). CDR3 sequence (DNA): TGCAGTGCTAGCCGGGGTTACTCCTACGAGCTGTACTTC. Amino acid sequence: CSASRGYSYELYF.

This clonotype was observed a few times. The chain links TRBV5-5 to TRBJ1-6, with 7 bases lining up with TRBD1. J was trimmed by 8 bases and V by 4 bases; bases with no gene match: 3. This CDR3 is 13 amino acids long. CDR1 and CDR2 from the germline V gene are SGHKS and YYEKEE (reference sequence). CDR3 in amino acids: CASSPDRDSPLHF. The CDR3 coding sequence is TGTGCCAGCAGCCCCGACAGGGATTCACCCCTCCACTTT.

A few counts support this clonotype. The chain links TRBV7-9 to TRBJ2-3; D is undetermined. The length of the CDR3 is 13 residues. The germline gives CDR1 SEHNR, CDR2 FQNEAQ (reference sequence). V was shortened by 5 bases and J by 2 bases, with 8 bases between the two germline ends. The CDR3 region is CASSQVNTDTQYF. In nucleotides, the CDR3 is TGTGCCAGCAGCCAGGTTAACACAGATACGCAGTATTTT.

This clonotype has ten or more counts. The chain couples TRBV20-1 to TRBJ2-1; 9 nucleotides align to TRBD2. The V and J ends lost 5 bases and 7 bases, in that order; junction bases with no gene match: 9. The CDR3 runs to 14 residues. Germline assignment: CDR1 DFQATT and CDR2 SNEGSKA (reference sequence). In DNA, the CDR3 is TGCAGTGCTGGATTAGCGGGAGTCTGGAATGAGCAGTTCTTC. Protein: CSAGLAGVWNEQFF.

This clonotype was detected a few times. The V gene is TRBV7-9, the J gene TRBJ2-3, with TRBD2 identical over 12 bases. The CDR3 extends over 17 amino acids. Trimming at V came to 5 bases and at J to 0 bases, leaving 6 bases not matched to a gene. The germline V gene encodes CDR1 SEHNR and CDR2 FQNEAQ (reference sequence). The CDR3 DNA reads as TGTGCCAGCAGCGCACGGACTAGCGGGAAGAGCACAGATACGCAGTATTTT. Its translation is CASSARTSGKSTDTQYF.

The chain's CDR3 is CASSSMDTRQETQYF. In nucleotides, the CDR3 is TGCGCCAGCAGCTCGATGGACACCCGACAAGAGACCCAGTACTTC. The chain is built from TRBV5-1 and TRBJ2-5; D is possibly TRBD1 (5 bases). The CDR3 is 15 amino acids. V dropped 3 bases and J dropped 2 bases, with 14 bases sitting between them. The germline V gene encodes CDR1 SGHRS and CDR2 YFSETQ.

The genes are TRBV20-1 and TRBJ2-5, with 12 bases identical to TRBD2. CDR3 size: 15 residues. J lost 0 bases, V lost 3 bases, and 2 bases had no gene match. The germline CDR1 and CDR2 sequences are DFQATT and SNEGSKA (reference sequence). The CDR3 here is CSASGLAGYQETQYF. The CDR3 region has the DNA TGCAGTGCTAGCGGACTAGCGGGGTACCAAGAGACCCAGTACTTC.

This clonotype was seen a few times. The chain carries TRBV19 and TRBJ2-7, with 7 nucleotides matching TRBD1. V was clipped by 2 bases and J by 4 bases; unmatched bases: 8. Germline CDR1 and CDR2: LNHDA and SQIVND (reference sequence). The CDR3 has 15 residues. The CDR3 DNA sequence: TGTGCCAGTAGTATAATCGCCGGGACAGAGTACGAGCAGTACTTC. Encoded protein: CASSIIAGTEYEQYF.

J is TRBJ2-1 and V is TRBV6-1; 7 bases match TRBD2. CDR1 and CDR2 from the germline V gene are MNHNS and SASEGT. The CDR3 totals 15 residues. V was clipped by 6 bases and J by 8 bases; unmatched bases: 13. DNA for the CDR3: TGTGCCAGCAGCCTTACGGATCTAGCGGTGCATGAGCAGTTCTTC. Encoded protein: CASSLTDLAVHEQFF.

This clonotype came up many times. The chain is built from TRBV12-3 or TRBV12-4 and TRBJ2-7; 7 bases align to TRBD1. The V gene end was trimmed by 6 bases and the J gene end by 6 bases; junction bases not matched to a gene: 11. CDR3 size: 14 residues. CDR3 region: CASSLTGDSREQYF. The CDR3 region has the DNA TGTGCCAGCAGCTTGACTGGGGACAGTCGCGAGCAGTACTTC.

The chain couples TRBV7-9 to TRBJ2-7; no definite D call. The V gene's germline CDR1 is SEHNR and CDR2 FQNEAQ (reference sequence). The V end was cut by 1 base, the J end by 7 bases, with 8 bases between. This CDR3 has 12 amino acids. CDR3: CASSLDTTEQYF. DNA for the CDR3: TGTGCCAGCAGCTTAGACACTACTGAGCAGTACTTC.

The chain links TRBV23-1 to TRBJ2-7; D not certain. TRBV23-1 is placed among ORFs of uncertain function. The CDR3 loop spans 15 amino acids. The V end lost 0 bases, the J end lost 7 bases, and 16 bases lay between the germline ends. The CDR3 DNA sequence: TGCGCCAGCAGTCAATCCAACAGAGAGAATTTGGAGCAGTACTTC. As protein: CASSQSNRENLEQYF.

V usage is TRBV9 and J usage is TRBJ2-1, with 9 bases aligning to TRBD2. CDR3 length equals 14 residues. CDR1 is SGDLS and CDR2 is YYNGEE in the germline V gene. V trimming: 0 bases; J trimming: 14 bases; junction bases outside the gene matches: 9. The CDR3: CASSVAVSGSSKFF. As DNA, the CDR3 is TGTGCCAGCAGCGTAGCGGTTAGCGGGAGCTCGAAGTTCTTC.

This clonotype has just a few counts. This chain links TRBV5-1 with TRBJ2-3; no reliable D call. Germline V lookup: CDR1 SGHRS, CDR2 YFSETQ. V lost 7 bases and J 0 bases, leaving 12 bases between the germline ends. The CDR3 has 14 amino acids. CDR3 DNA: TGCGCCAGCGCACAAGCGTCTAGCACAGATACGCAGTATTTT. Amino acid sequence: CASAQASSTDTQYF.

The chain couples TRBV29-1 to TRBJ2-1; D assignment may be TRBD1 or TRBD2 (5 bases each). Germline V lookup: CDR1 SQVTM, CDR2 ANQGSEA. V shed 6 bases and J shed 0 bases, with 27 bases lying between them. The CDR3 extends over 19 amino acids. The CDR3 sequence: CSVQGVEAGTESSYNEQFF. The DNA for the CDR3 is TGCAGCGTGCAGGGTGTAGAAGCCGGGACGGAGAGCTCCTACAATGAGCAGTTCTTC.

This clonotype was counted at least ten times. The V and J genes are TRBV7-2 and TRBJ2-4, with D maybe TRBD2 (7 bases). Germline CDR1 reads SGHTA; CDR2 reads FQGNSA. Between the trimmed V and J ends, which lost 3 bases and 3 bases, there was a span of 18 bases. The CDR3 is made up of 17 amino acids. DNA of the CDR3: TGTGCCAGCAGCTTCTCTATGGGGGGGCCGGGCAAAAACATTCAGTACTTC. It encodes CASSFSMGGPGKNIQYF.

The rearrangement links TRBV19 to TRBJ1-1, with D perhaps TRBD1 (6 bases). V was trimmed by 10 bases and J by 7 bases, leaving 16 bases between them. In germline, CDR1 is LNHDA, CDR2 SQIVND (reference sequence). The CDR3 covers 12 residues. The CDR3 protein is CATRRGAIEAFF. The CDR3 region has the DNA TGTGCCACCCGGCGGGGGGCGATTGAAGCTTTCTTT.

This clonotype showed up many times. This CDR3 reads CASSELADSSYEQYF. DNA of the CDR3: TGTGCCAGCAGCGAACTAGCGGATAGCTCCTACGAGCAGTACTTC. V gene TRBV7-6 combines with J gene TRBJ2-7; TRBD2 matches at 8 bases. The CDR3 has 15 residues. Trimming took 5 bases from V and 0 from J; bases not matched to a gene: 6. CDR1 and CDR2 (germline): SGHVS, FNYEAQ.

The chain couples TRBV4-3 to TRBJ2-2, with D possibly being TRBD1 or TRBD2 (5 bases each). The length of the CDR3 is 15 residues. V lost 0 bases and J 4 bases, leaving 9 bases between the germline ends. Per the germline V gene, CDR1 is LGHNA and CDR2 is YSLEER. The CDR3 DNA sequence: TGCGCCAGCAGCCAAGACAGAGGGGTCACCGGGGAGCTGTTTTTT. Translating it yields CASSQDRGVTGELFF.

This clonotype has at least ten counts. The chain couples TRBV29-1 to TRBJ1-2; D is possibly TRBD1 (5 bases). The germline V gene has CDR1 SQVTM and CDR2 ANQGSEA. The V end lost 5 bases, the J end lost 4 bases, and 8 bases lay between the germline ends. The CDR3 covers 11 residues. This CDR3 reads CSVRDGYGYTF. The CDR3 DNA reads TGCAGCGTTCGGGACGGCTATGGCTACACCTTC.

This clonotype was counted only a few times. The rearrangement joins TRBV15 to TRBJ2-5; the match to TRBD1 covers 7 bases. The germline CDR1 and CDR2 sequences are LNHNV and YYDKDF (reference sequence). The length of the CDR3 is 13 residues. The V and J ends lost 0 bases and 9 bases, in that order; junction bases with no gene match: 4. In DNA form, the CDR3 reads TGTGCCACCAGCAGAGAAAAGCAGGGGGCCCAGTACTTC. Amino acid sequence: CATSREKQGAQYF.